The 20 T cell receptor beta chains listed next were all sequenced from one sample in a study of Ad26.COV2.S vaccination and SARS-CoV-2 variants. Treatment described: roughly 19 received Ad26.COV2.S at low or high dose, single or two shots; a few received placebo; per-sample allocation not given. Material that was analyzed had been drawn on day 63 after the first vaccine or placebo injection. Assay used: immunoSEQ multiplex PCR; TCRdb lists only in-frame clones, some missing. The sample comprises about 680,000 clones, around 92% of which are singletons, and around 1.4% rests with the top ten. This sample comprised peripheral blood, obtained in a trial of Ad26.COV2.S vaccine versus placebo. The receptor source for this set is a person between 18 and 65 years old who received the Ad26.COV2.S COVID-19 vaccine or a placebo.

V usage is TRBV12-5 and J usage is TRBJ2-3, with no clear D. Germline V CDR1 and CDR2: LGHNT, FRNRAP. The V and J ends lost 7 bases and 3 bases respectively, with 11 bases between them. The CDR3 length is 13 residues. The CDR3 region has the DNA TGTGCTAGTGCTACCGAGGAAACAGATACGCAGTATTTT. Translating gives CASATEETDTQYF.

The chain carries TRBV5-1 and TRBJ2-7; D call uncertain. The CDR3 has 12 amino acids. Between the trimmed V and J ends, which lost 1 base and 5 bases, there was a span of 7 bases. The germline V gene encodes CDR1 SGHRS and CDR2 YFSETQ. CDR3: CASSLTAHEQYF. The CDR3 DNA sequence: TGCGCCAGCAGCTTGACCGCGCACGAGCAGTACTTC.

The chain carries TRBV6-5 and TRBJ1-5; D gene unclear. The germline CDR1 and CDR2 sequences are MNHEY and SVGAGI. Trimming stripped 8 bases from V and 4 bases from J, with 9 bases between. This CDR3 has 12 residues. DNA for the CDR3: TGTGCCAGCCGCGAGGGAAATCAGCCCCAGCATTTT. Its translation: CASREGNQPQHF.

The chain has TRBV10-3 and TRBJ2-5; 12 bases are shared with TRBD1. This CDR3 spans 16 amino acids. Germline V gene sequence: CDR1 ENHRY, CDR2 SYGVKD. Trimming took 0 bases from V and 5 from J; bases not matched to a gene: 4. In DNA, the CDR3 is TGTGCCATCAGTGAGTCCTGGGACAGGGGGCGGGAGACCCAGTACTTC. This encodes CAISESWDRGRETQYF.

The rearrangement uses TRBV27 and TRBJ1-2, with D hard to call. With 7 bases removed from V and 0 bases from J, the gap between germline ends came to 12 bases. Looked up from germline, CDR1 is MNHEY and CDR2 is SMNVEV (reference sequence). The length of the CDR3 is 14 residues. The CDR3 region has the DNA TGTGCCAGCACCCCCTACGGGACTAACTATGGCTACACCTTC. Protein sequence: CASTPYGTNYGYTF.

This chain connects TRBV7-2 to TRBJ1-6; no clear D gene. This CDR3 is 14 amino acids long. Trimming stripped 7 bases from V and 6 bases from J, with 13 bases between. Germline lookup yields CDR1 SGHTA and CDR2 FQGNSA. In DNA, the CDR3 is TGTGCCAGCAATCTACGGGGAGGTAATTCACCCCTCCACTTT. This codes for CASNLRGGNSPLHF.

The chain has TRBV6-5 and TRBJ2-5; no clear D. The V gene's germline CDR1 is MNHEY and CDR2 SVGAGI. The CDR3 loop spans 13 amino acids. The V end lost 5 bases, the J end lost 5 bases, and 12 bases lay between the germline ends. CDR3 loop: CASSPAGAETQYF. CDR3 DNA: TGTGCCAGCAGTCCCGCAGGAGCGGAGACCCAGTACTTC.

The CDR3 bases are TGTGCCAGCAGCTTGGTGGCGGGAGGATACTACGAGCAGTACTTC. Its protein is CASSLVAGGYYEQYF. The J gene is TRBJ2-7, the V gene TRBV5-8, with 8 bases matching TRBD2. CDR1 is SGHTS, CDR2 YDEGEE, per germline. V shed 0 bases and J 3 bases; nucleotides not matched to a gene: 5. CDR3 size: 15 residues.

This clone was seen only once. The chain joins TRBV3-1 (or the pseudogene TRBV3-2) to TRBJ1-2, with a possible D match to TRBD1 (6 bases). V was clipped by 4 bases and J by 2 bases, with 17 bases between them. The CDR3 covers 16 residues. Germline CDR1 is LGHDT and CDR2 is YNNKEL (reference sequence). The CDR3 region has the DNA TGTGCCAGCAGCCTCCCCCCGACAGGTTACAACTATGGCTACACCTTC. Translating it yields CASSLPPTGYNYGYTF.

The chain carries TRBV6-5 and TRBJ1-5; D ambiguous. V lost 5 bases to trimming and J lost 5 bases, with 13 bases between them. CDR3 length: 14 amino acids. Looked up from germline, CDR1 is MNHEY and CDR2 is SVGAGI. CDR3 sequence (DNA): TGTGCCAGCAGTCCCAACGGTCGAGATCAGCCCCAGCATTTT. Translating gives CASSPNGRDQPQHF.

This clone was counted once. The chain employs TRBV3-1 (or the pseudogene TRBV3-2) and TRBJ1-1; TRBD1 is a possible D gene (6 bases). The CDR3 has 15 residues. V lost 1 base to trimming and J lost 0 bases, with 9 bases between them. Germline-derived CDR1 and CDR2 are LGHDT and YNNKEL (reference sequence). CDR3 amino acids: CASSQGQVLNTEAFF. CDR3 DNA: TGTGCCAGCAGCCAAGGACAGGTCCTGAACACTGAAGCTTTCTTT.

In DNA form, the CDR3 reads TGCAGTGCTAGTGGGACAGGGGGCCGTACTGAAGCTTTCTTT. Protein product: CSASGTGGRTEAFF. This rearrangement joins TRBV20-1 to TRBJ1-1; 12 positions match TRBD1. Germline CDR1 reads DFQATT; CDR2 reads SNEGSKA (reference sequence). CDR3 length: 14 residues. Trimming at V came to 3 bases and at J to 5 bases, leaving 4 bases not matched to a gene.

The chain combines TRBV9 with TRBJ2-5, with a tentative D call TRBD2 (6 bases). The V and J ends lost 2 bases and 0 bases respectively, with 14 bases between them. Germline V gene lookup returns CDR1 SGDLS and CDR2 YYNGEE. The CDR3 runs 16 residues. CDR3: CASSVGYSGNQETQYF. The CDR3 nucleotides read TGTGCCAGCAGCGTCGGATATAGCGGAAACCAAGAGACCCAGTACTTC.

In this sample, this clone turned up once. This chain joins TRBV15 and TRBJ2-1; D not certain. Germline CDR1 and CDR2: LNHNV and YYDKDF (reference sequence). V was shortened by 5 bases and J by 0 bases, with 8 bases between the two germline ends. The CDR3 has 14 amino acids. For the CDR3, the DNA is TGTGCCACCAGCCCCCGCAGCTCCTACAATGAGCAGTTCTTC. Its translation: CATSPRSSYNEQFF. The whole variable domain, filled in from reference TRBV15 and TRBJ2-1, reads DAMVIQNPRYQVTQFGKPVTLSCSQTLNHNVMYWYQQKSSQAPKLLFHYYDKDFNNEADTPDNFQSRRPNTSFCFLDIRSPGLGDTAMYLCATSPRSSYNEQFFGPGTRLTVL.

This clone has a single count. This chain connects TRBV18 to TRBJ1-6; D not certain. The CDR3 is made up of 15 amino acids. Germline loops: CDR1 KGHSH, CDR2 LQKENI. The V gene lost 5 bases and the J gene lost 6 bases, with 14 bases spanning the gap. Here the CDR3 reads CASSATGAVNSPLHF. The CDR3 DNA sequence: TGTGCCAGCTCAGCGACGGGTGCCGTTAATTCACCCCTCCACTTT.

CDR3 residues: CASSLGGGSSYEQYF. The DNA for the CDR3 is TGTGCCAGCAGCTTAGGCGGGGGAAGCTCCTACGAGCAGTACTTC. This sequence joins TRBV11-2 and TRBJ2-7; 7 bases agree with TRBD2. Losses at the gene ends were 1 base for V and 0 bases for J; bases not matched to a gene: 3. CDR3 size: 15 residues. Germline CDR1 is SGHAT and CDR2 is FQNNGV.

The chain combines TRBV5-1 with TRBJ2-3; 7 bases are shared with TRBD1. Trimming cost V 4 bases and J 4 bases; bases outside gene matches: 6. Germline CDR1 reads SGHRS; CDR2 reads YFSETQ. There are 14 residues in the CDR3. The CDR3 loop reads CASSGRTGADTQYF. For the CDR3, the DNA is TGCGCCAGCAGCGGCCGAACAGGGGCAGATACGCAGTATTTT.

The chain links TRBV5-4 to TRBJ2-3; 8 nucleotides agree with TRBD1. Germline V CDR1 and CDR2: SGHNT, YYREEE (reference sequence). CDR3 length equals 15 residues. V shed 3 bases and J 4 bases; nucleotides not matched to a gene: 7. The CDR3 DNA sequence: TGTGCCAGCAGCTCCGAGACAGGGGCGGCAGATACGCAGTATTTT. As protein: CASSSETGAADTQYF. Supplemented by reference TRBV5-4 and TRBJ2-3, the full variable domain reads ETGVTQSPTHLIKTRGQQVTLRCSSQSGHNTVSWYQQALGQGPQFIFQYYREEENGRGNFPPRFSGLQFPNYSSELNVNALELDDSALYLCASSSETGAADTQYFGPGTRLTVL.

The CDR3 DNA reads as TGCGCCAGCAGTTCCCGAGGGGGGGAAACCGGGGAGCTGTTTTTT. Its translation is CASSSRGGETGELFF. This chain uses TRBV5-1 with TRBJ2-2, with D maybe TRBD2 (7 bases). V gave up 5 bases and J gave up 5 bases, with 16 bases separating them. The germline V gene has CDR1 SGHRS and CDR2 YFSETQ. The CDR3 contains 15 residues.

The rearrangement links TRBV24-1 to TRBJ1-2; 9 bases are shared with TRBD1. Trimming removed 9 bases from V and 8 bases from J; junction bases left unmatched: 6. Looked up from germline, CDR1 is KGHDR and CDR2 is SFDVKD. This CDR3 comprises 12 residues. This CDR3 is CATWTGAGGYTF. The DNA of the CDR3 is TGTGCCACCTGGACAGGGGCCGGGGGCTACACCTTC.